Below are 17 T cell receptor beta chains sequenced from a single sample in a study of blood T cells in healthy people across ages. A second PCR, run for about 7 to 11 cycles, used a sample-barcoded 5' primer plus a J-beta primer mix. TCRdb reprocessed the 5' RACE reads via MiXCR and lists one record per CDR3 protein. The sample lists hundreds of thousands of distinct CDR3 sequences, more than 50% occurring once. The source material was blood. These receptors originate from a man aged 35-49 years in good health.

This clonotype occurred many times. V gene TRBV6-5 combines with J gene TRBJ1-2; 10 bases map to TRBD1. There are 17 residues in the CDR3. Germline V gene data show CDR1 as MNHEY and CDR2 as SVGAGI. With V trimmed by 2 bases and J by 1 base, 7 bases remained unmatched. The CDR3 region has the DNA TGTGCCAGCAGTTACATCCGGACAGGGGGGAGTAACTATGGCTACACCTTC. It translates to CASSYIRTGGSNYGYTF.

The V and J genes are TRBV20-1 and TRBJ2-7; 7 bases align to TRBD2. CDR3 length equals 13 residues. Trimming at V came to 6 bases and at J to 3 bases, leaving 8 bases not matched to a gene. Germline CDR1 and CDR2: DFQATT and SNEGSKA (reference sequence). The CDR3 coding sequence is TGCAGTGCATCTAGGACTAGGAGCTACGAGCAGTACTTC. This gives the protein CSASRTRSYEQYF.

This clonotype was observed a handful of times. V and J are TRBV25-1 and TRBJ2-5, with a possible D match to TRBD2 (5 bases). The V and J ends lost 6 bases and 3 bases respectively, with 20 bases between them. This CDR3 contains 16 residues. Per the germline V gene, CDR1 is MGHDK and CDR2 is SYGVNS. The CDR3, as DNA: TGTGCCAGCAGCGGTGTAGGAGGAGGCCGAGAAGAGACCCAGTACTTC. Translated, it gives CASSGVGGGREETQYF. The full variable domain, with the rest looked up from reference TRBV25-1 and TRBJ2-5, is EADIYQTPRYLVIGTGKKITLECSQTMGHDKMYWYQQDPGMELHLIHYSYGVNSTEKGDLSSESTVSRIRTEHFPLTLESARPSHTSQYLCASSGVGGGREETQYFGPGTRLLVL.

This clonotype was seen only once. Sequence at one end of the junction differs from germline and may be a read error. The J gene is TRBJ2-7, the V gene TRBV7-8, with D tentatively TRBD1 (6 bases). Per germline, CDR1 SGHVS and CDR2 FQNEAQ. CDR3 length: 14 amino acids. This CDR3 is CAGSVGQTSYEQYF. Written as DNA, the CDR3 is TGTGCCGGCAGCGTAGGACAGACCTCCTACGAGCAGTACTTC. Complete variable domain (other parts from reference TRBV7-8 and TRBJ2-7): GAGVSQSPRYKVAKRGQDVALRCDPISGHVSLFWYQQALGQGPEFLTYFQNEAQLDKSGLPSDRFFAERPEGSVSTLKIQRTQQEDSAVYLCAGSVGQTSYEQYFGPGTRLTVT.

The chain joins TRBV5-1 to TRBJ2-7; 13 nucleotides match TRBD2. Germline CDR1 and CDR2: SGHRS and YFSETQ. V trimming: 0 bases; J trimming: 3 bases; junction bases outside the gene matches: 6. The CDR3 extends over 17 amino acids. DNA for the CDR3: TGCGCCAGCAGCTTGGGAGGGACTAGCGGGACAAACTACGAGCAGTACTTC. It yields the protein CASSLGGTSGTNYEQYF. Drawing the rest from reference TRBV5-1 and TRBJ2-7, the complete variable domain is KAGVTQTPRYLIKTRGQQVTLSCSPISGHRSVSWYQQTPGQGLQFLFEYFSETQRNKGNFPGRFSGRQFSNSRSEMNVSTLELGDSALYLCASSLGGTSGTNYEQYFGPGTRLTVT.

Only a few counts were recorded for this clonotype. As DNA, the CDR3 is TGTGCCACCAGTCCAGGACTGAGCACAGATACGCAGTATTTT. Amino acid sequence: CATSPGLSTDTQYF. The chain joins TRBV15 to TRBJ2-3, with D possibly matching TRBD2 (5 bases). Germline lookup yields CDR1 LNHNV and CDR2 YYDKDF (reference sequence). The CDR3 extends over 14 amino acids. V was trimmed by 6 bases and J by 0 bases, leaving 10 bases between them.

The chain combines TRBV15 with TRBJ2-5, with 9 bases identical to TRBD2. CDR3 size: 16 residues. CDR1 and CDR2 from the germline V gene are LNHNV and YYDKDF (reference sequence). J was trimmed by 5 bases and V by 3 bases; bases with no gene match: 10. The CDR3 spells CATSRVAGDPMETQYF. For the CDR3, the DNA is TGTGCCACCAGCAGGGTAGCGGGGGACCCAATGGAGACCCAGTACTTC.

The chain recombines TRBV4-3 with TRBJ2-1; 8 bases line up with TRBD2. The CDR3 runs 14 residues. Trimming removed 3 bases from V and 12 bases from J; junction bases left unmatched: 10. CDR1 LGHNA and CDR2 YSLEER come from the germline V gene. CDR3 bases: TGCGCCAGCAGCCAGGATCCTGGACTAGCCGGGCAGTTCTTC. Amino acid sequence: CASSQDPGLAGQFF.

The chain combines TRBV2 with TRBJ1-2, with D possibly TRBD1 on 6 matching bases. Per germline, CDR1 SNHLY and CDR2 FYNNEI. V lost 3 bases, J lost 2 bases, and 19 bases lay in between. The CDR3 consists of 17 residues. For the CDR3, the DNA is TGTGCCAGCAGTGAGTCCGTGTTCCGGGGGCTCAACTATGGCTACACCTTC. Translation gives CASSESVFRGLNYGYTF.

This clonotype was counted between two and nine times. This sequence joins TRBV20-1 and TRBJ2-1; 10 bases are shared with TRBD2. Germline V CDR1 and CDR2: DFQATT, SNEGSKA (reference sequence). V shed 3 bases, J shed 4 bases, and the junction held 3 bases outside the gene matches. This CDR3 has 14 amino acids. The CDR3 DNA reads TGCAGTGCTAGTCTACTAGCGGGGTACAATGAGCAGTTCTTC. The encoded protein is CSASLLAGYNEQFF.

This chain joins TRBV29-1 and TRBJ2-7; D possibly corresponds to TRBD2 (6 bases). Germline loops: CDR1 SQVTM, CDR2 ANQGSEA. V gave up 6 bases and J gave up 3 bases, with 15 bases separating them. The CDR3 extends over 13 amino acids. This chain's CDR3 is CSVKGLLHYEQYF. CDR3 coding DNA: TGCAGCGTGAAGGGACTCTTACACTACGAGCAGTACTTC.

V is TRBV4-3 and J is TRBJ1-2; D ambiguous. Trimming removed 1 base at V and 2 bases at J, with 14 bases between. Germline values: CDR1 LGHNA, CDR2 YSLEER. The CDR3 sequence is 16 residues long. The CDR3 DNA reads as TGCGCCAGCAGCCAAGGGCGATGGAGGGTGAACTATGGCTACACCTTC. Translating gives CASSQGRWRVNYGYTF.

This clonotype was seen more than once but under ten times. The chain carries TRBV9 and TRBJ2-7; tentatively, D is TRBD1 or TRBD2 (5 bases each). From germline, CDR1 is SGDLS and CDR2 YYNGEE. V was pared by 3 bases and J by 6 bases, with 13 bases between. This CDR3 is 13 amino acids long. The CDR3 is CASSGRDGSEQYF. CDR3 coding DNA: TGTGCCAGCAGCGGACGGGACGGAAGCGAGCAGTACTTC.

The J gene is TRBJ2-7, the V gene TRBV29-1, with D unresolved. CDR1 and CDR2 (germline): SQVTM, ANQGSEA. CDR3 length: 12 amino acids. The ends were cut back, 4 bases at V and 2 bases at J, with 9 bases in the middle. CDR3 residues: CSVGSSPYEQYF. CDR3 in DNA: TGCAGCGTTGGTAGCAGCCCCTACGAGCAGTACTTC.

This chain connects TRBV4-3 to TRBJ2-5; D remains ambiguous. Germline values: CDR1 LGHNA, CDR2 YSLEER. The CDR3 covers 15 residues. The V end lost 1 base, the J end lost 2 bases, and 11 bases lay between the germline ends. The CDR3 here is CASSQGLLKQETQYF. The CDR3 coding sequence is TGCGCCAGCAGCCAAGGCTTACTTAAACAAGAGACCCAGTACTTC.

This clonotype was observed many times. This rearrangement joins TRBV28 to TRBJ2-2; D gene unclear. CDR3 length: 13 residues. Trimming took off 7 bases at V and 1 base at J, with 7 bases between the two ends. Germline-derived CDR1 and CDR2 are MDHEN and SYDVKM. This chain's CDR3 is CASKLGNTGELFF. In nucleotides, the CDR3 is TGTGCCAGCAAGCTAGGGAACACCGGGGAGCTGTTTTTT.

The chain joins TRBV20-1 to TRBJ2-5; 11 bases line up with TRBD2. The J call is in doubt because the DNA end fits TRBJ2-7 better. This CDR3 is 15 amino acids long. Germline V gene data show CDR1 as DFQATT and CDR2 as SNEGSKA (reference sequence). This chain's CDR3 is CSVKKGTSGTCEQYF. The CDR3 DNA sequence: TGCAGTGTCAAAAAGGGGACTAGCGGCACCTGCGAGCAGTACTTC.